The following is a TCR beta chain sequence with its context. This record comes from a study of shared clonotypes between healthy human individuals. Trimming stripped 5 bases from V and 2 bases from J, with 7 bases between. Germline assignment: CDR1 MDHEN and CDR2 SYDVKM. The CDR3 consists of 12 residues. Using approximately 200 ng DNA, 25,000 to 35,000 T cell genomes, the sorted-subset replicate PCRs were run. TCRdb's table, derived via immunoSEQ multiplex PCR, lists solely in-frame clones and lacks some. The top ten clones hold around 0.37% of a sample with some 2,500,000 clones, approximately 93% of them seen once.

The receptor was isolated from a man aged 18 to 30 in good health. Some clones in this sample may be carry-over from other donors' samples. The sequenced sample was naive CD4+ T cells from PBMCs. Subset indicated: CD45RA+ positively selected. V usage is TRBV28 and J usage is TRBJ2-7; no clear D. CDR3 protein: CASSERTYEQYF. In DNA form, the CDR3 reads TGTGCCAGCAGTGAAAGGACCTACGAGCAGTACTTC.